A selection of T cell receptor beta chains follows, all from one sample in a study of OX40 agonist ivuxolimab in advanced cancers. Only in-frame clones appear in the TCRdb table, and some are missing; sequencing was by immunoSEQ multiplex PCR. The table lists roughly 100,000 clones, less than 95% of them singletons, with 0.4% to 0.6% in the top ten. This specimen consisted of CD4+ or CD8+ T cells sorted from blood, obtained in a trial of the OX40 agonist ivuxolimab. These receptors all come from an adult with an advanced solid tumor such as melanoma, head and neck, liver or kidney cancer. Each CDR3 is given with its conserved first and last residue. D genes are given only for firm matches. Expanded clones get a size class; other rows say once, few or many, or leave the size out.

cdr3_nt: TGTGCCAGCACCCTCTCTGGGGCCAACGTCCTGACTTTC
cdr3_aa: CASTLSGANVLTF
j_call: TRBJ2-6
d_call: NA
clone_size: once
v_call: TRBV6-6

cdr3_nt: TGTGCTTGTACCTCTGGGGCCAACGTCCTGACTTTC
cdr3_aa: CACTSGANVLTF
j_call: TRBJ2-6
d_call: NA
clone_size: NA
v_call: TRBV30

cdr3_nt: TGTGCCAGCAGCGCCAGAGTCAGGGAGAACACTGAAGCTTTCTTT
cdr3_aa: CASSARVRENTEAFF
j_call: TRBJ1-1
d_call: NA
clone_size: NA
v_call: TRBV21-1

cdr3_nt: TGCAGTGCTAGAGAAAACACTGAAGCTTTCTTT
cdr3_aa: CSARENTEAFF
j_call: TRBJ1-1
d_call: NA
clone_size: few
v_call: TRBV20-1

cdr3_nt: TGTGCCAGCAGTTCCGGGACAGGGCTAACCTACGAGCAGTACTTC
cdr3_aa: CASSSGTGLTYEQYF
j_call: TRBJ2-7
d_call: TRBD1
clone_size: NA
v_call: TRBV7-2

cdr3_nt: TGTGCCAGCAGCCGGCCAGGGTTCAACCAGCCCCAGCATTTT
cdr3_aa: CASSRPGFNQPQHF
j_call: TRBJ1-5
d_call: NA
clone_size: once
v_call: TRBV6-6

cdr3_nt: TGTGCCAGTAGTAGGACAGGGGCATACAATGAGCAGTTCTTC
cdr3_aa: CASSRTGAYNEQFF
j_call: TRBJ2-1
d_call: TRBD1
clone_size: NA
v_call: TRBV19

cdr3_nt: TGTGCCAGCAGCCTGGGACGGACTAGCAATCAGCCCCAGCATTTT
cdr3_aa: CASSLGRTSNQPQHF
j_call: TRBJ1-5
d_call: NA
clone_size: NA
v_call: TRBV28

cdr3_nt: TGTGCCAGCAGTTTAGCCGGGACCGACACCGGGGAGCTGTTTTTT
cdr3_aa: CASSLAGTDTGELFF
j_call: TRBJ2-2
d_call: NA
clone_size: NA
v_call: TRBV28

cdr3_nt: TGTGCTAGTGGTTTGGCCGGGACAGGGGGGAATGAGCAGTTCTTC
cdr3_aa: CASGLAGTGGNEQFF
j_call: TRBJ2-1
d_call: TRBD1
clone_size: NA
v_call: TRBV12-5

cdr3_nt: TGTGCCAGCAGTGAATATACGGGGGGAAAAGGAAACACCATATATTTT
cdr3_aa: CASSEYTGGKGNTIYF
j_call: TRBJ1-3
d_call: NA
clone_size: NA
v_call: TRBV25-1

cdr3_nt: TGTGCCAGCTCGTGGCAGGGTGAGGCCAAAAACATTCAGTACTTC
cdr3_aa: CASSWQGEAKNIQYF
j_call: TRBJ2-4
d_call: NA
clone_size: once
v_call: TRBV18

cdr3_nt: TGTGCCAGCAACTACAGGGGAATGAAGACCCAGTACTTC
cdr3_aa: CASNYRGMKTQYF
j_call: TRBJ2-5
d_call: TRBD1
clone_size: few
v_call: TRBV6-5

cdr3_nt: TGTGCCTCCCAAGAAGTGGCAGGGAGGAACACTGAAGCTTTCTTT
cdr3_aa: CASQEVAGRNTEAFF
j_call: TRBJ1-1
d_call: NA
clone_size: NA
v_call: TRBV6-5

cdr3_nt: TGTGCCAGCAGCTTACAGGTTGGGGGTGAGACCCAGTACTTC
cdr3_aa: CASSLQVGGETQYF
j_call: TRBJ2-5
d_call: NA
clone_size: NA
v_call: TRBV7-6

cdr3_nt: TGTGCTAGCAGCCCCGAACCCCAGACAGCCCTCTACGAGCAGTACTTC
cdr3_aa: CASSPEPQTALYEQYF
j_call: TRBJ2-7
d_call: NA
clone_size: NA
v_call: TRBV7-7

cdr3_nt: TGTGCCAGCAGCAAAGGGGCTAAAGAGACCCAGTACTTC
cdr3_aa: CASSKGAKETQYF
j_call: TRBJ2-5
d_call: NA
clone_size: NA
v_call: TRBV21-1

cdr3_nt: TGTGCCAGCAGTTATCTGGATGGCGGCTACACCTTC
cdr3_aa: CASSYLDGGYTF
j_call: TRBJ1-2
d_call: NA
clone_size: few
v_call: TRBV6-5

cdr3_nt: TGTGCCAGCCGTTCCGAAGCGGGCGGAAAACTGTTTTTT
cdr3_aa: CASRSEAGGKLFF
j_call: TRBJ1-4
d_call: NA
clone_size: NA
v_call: TRBV6-4

cdr3_nt: TGTGCCAGCAGTTCCCCCATGGACCGGGTGTTTTTT
cdr3_aa: CASSSPMDRVFF
j_call: TRBJ2-2
d_call: NA
clone_size: NA
v_call: TRBV28

cdr3_nt: TGCGCCAGCAGCTTGGCCCCCCCCGGGGGTGGTGATACGCAGTATTTT
cdr3_aa: CASSLAPPGGGDTQYF
j_call: TRBJ2-3
d_call: NA
clone_size: once
v_call: TRBV5-1

cdr3_nt: TGTGCCAGTAGTAGACAGGTCCGTAATCAGCCCCAGCATTTT
cdr3_aa: CASSRQVRNQPQHF
j_call: TRBJ1-5
d_call: NA
clone_size: NA
v_call: TRBV19

cdr3_nt: TGTGCCTGGCGTTTACTAAAGGGGGCCGGCACTGAAGCTTTCTTT
cdr3_aa: CAWRLLKGAGTEAFF
j_call: TRBJ1-1
d_call: TRBD1
clone_size: NA
v_call: TRBV30

cdr3_nt: TGTGCCAGCAGCTTAGGTGTAAATAGCAATCAGCCCCAGCATTTT
cdr3_aa: CASSLGVNSNQPQHF
j_call: TRBJ1-5
d_call: NA
clone_size: NA
v_call: TRBV7-2

cdr3_nt: TGTGCCAGCAGCTACCCGACAGGCTCTGGAAACACCATATATTTT
cdr3_aa: CASSYPTGSGNTIYF
j_call: TRBJ1-3
d_call: NA
clone_size: NA
v_call: TRBV5-6

cdr3_nt: TGTGCCAGCAGCGTAGCTGTTTTCGGAGGGACCGGGGAGCTGTTTTTT
cdr3_aa: CASSVAVFGGTGELFF
j_call: TRBJ2-2
d_call: NA
clone_size: NA
v_call: TRBV9

cdr3_nt: TGTGCTAGTCGTCGGGGGGAGGGAGGGTACAATGAGCAGTTCTTC
cdr3_aa: CASRRGEGGYNEQFF
j_call: TRBJ2-1
d_call: TRBD2
clone_size: NA
v_call: TRBV12-5

cdr3_nt: TGTGCCAGCAGATCACCGGGACAGGGTAACACCGGGGAGCTGTTTTTT
cdr3_aa: CASRSPGQGNTGELFF
j_call: TRBJ2-2
d_call: TRBD1
clone_size: NA
v_call: TRBV6-6

cdr3_nt: TGTGCCAGCAGCTTGGCAGGGAGCTCCTACAATGAGCAGTTCTTC
cdr3_aa: CASSLAGSSYNEQFF
j_call: TRBJ2-1
d_call: NA
clone_size: NA
v_call: TRBV5-8

cdr3_nt: TGTGCCAGCAGTTTGGGGACGGCCCCCTACGAGCAGTACTTC
cdr3_aa: CASSLGTAPYEQYF
j_call: TRBJ2-7
d_call: NA
clone_size: NA
v_call: TRBV28

cdr3_nt: TGTGCCAGCAGCGCGGGGACAGGCAATGAAAAACTGTTTTTT
cdr3_aa: CASSAGTGNEKLFF
j_call: TRBJ1-4
d_call: TRBD1
clone_size: once
v_call: TRBV11-3

cdr3_nt: TGTGCCAGCAGTGACCGGGCCACGCTTTCGTCTTCACCCCTCCACTTT
cdr3_aa: CASSDRATLSSSPLHF
j_call: TRBJ1-6
d_call: NA
clone_size: NA
v_call: TRBV6-1

cdr3_nt: TGTGCCAGCAGCGCAGGCCCTAATAGTGGCCAGCAGTACTTC
cdr3_aa: CASSAGPNSGQQYF
j_call: TRBJ2-7
d_call: NA
clone_size: NA
v_call: TRBV7-9

cdr3_nt: TGTGCCATCAGTGAGACTCTCGGACTAGCGGGGTCCTACGAGCAGTACTTC
cdr3_aa: CAISETLGLAGSYEQYF
j_call: TRBJ2-7
d_call: TRBD2
clone_size: NA
v_call: TRBV6-1

cdr3_nt: TGTGCCAGCAGCTTGTGGGGGATCACGGAGCAGTACTTC
cdr3_aa: CASSLWGITEQYF
j_call: TRBJ2-7
d_call: NA
clone_size: NA
v_call: TRBV5-6

cdr3_nt: TGTGCCAGCTCACCAAAAGGGAACACTGAAGCTTTCTTT
cdr3_aa: CASSPKGNTEAFF
j_call: TRBJ1-1
d_call: NA
clone_size: NA
v_call: TRBV18

cdr3_nt: TGTGCAACCTCCAGCTTAAGTGAAAAACTGTTTTTT
cdr3_aa: CATSSLSEKLFF
j_call: TRBJ1-4
d_call: NA
clone_size: NA
v_call: TRBV19

cdr3_nt: TGTGCCAGCAGCCCGCACCAACGCACAGATACGCAGTATTTT
cdr3_aa: CASSPHQRTDTQYF
j_call: TRBJ2-3
d_call: NA
clone_size: NA
v_call: TRBV11-2

cdr3_nt: TGTGCCAGCAGTGTATCGACAGTCAAAAACATTCAGTACTTC
cdr3_aa: CASSVSTVKNIQYF
j_call: TRBJ2-4
d_call: NA
clone_size: NA
v_call: TRBV2

cdr3_nt: TGTGCCAGCATTACCGACAGGGGGAACACTGAAGCTTTCTTT
cdr3_aa: CASITDRGNTEAFF
j_call: TRBJ1-1
d_call: TRBD1
clone_size: NA
v_call: TRBV2

cdr3_nt: TGCAGTGCTAGTAGCTATGGCTACACCTTC
cdr3_aa: CSASSYGYTF
j_call: TRBJ1-2
d_call: NA
clone_size: NA
v_call: TRBV20-1

cdr3_nt: TGTGCCAGTAGTACTGACAGGGGTACCGGGGAGCTGTTTTTT
cdr3_aa: CASSTDRGTGELFF
j_call: TRBJ2-2
d_call: TRBD1
clone_size: NA
v_call: TRBV19

cdr3_nt: TGTGCCTGGAAAGAGACAGGGGGAGGCTCTGAAGCTTTCTTT
cdr3_aa: CAWKETGGGSEAFF
j_call: TRBJ1-1
d_call: TRBD1
clone_size: NA
v_call: TRBV30

cdr3_nt: TGTGCCAGCAGCCCGGCGGGCTGGGGGCGACATGAGCAGTTCTTC
cdr3_aa: CASSPAGWGRHEQFF
j_call: TRBJ2-1
d_call: NA
clone_size: NA
v_call: TRBV11-3

cdr3_nt: TGTGCCAGCAGCCAAGCGGGCACAGGGACTAACTATGGCTACACCTTC
cdr3_aa: CASSQAGTGTNYGYTF
j_call: TRBJ1-2
d_call: NA
clone_size: NA
v_call: TRBV4-2

cdr3_nt: TGTGCCAGCAGCCACGGGCGGACGGGACGTCAGCCCCAGCATTTT
cdr3_aa: CASSHGRTGRQPQHF
j_call: TRBJ1-5
d_call: NA
clone_size: NA
v_call: TRBV6-5

cdr3_nt: TGCGCCAGCAGCCAAGTCGGGTTACGTCCTAGCACAGATACGCAGTATTTT
cdr3_aa: CASSQVGLRPSTDTQYF
j_call: TRBJ2-3
d_call: NA
clone_size: few
v_call: TRBV4-1

cdr3_nt: TGTGCCAGTAGTACCGGGACAGGGTTATCAGGATCCTACGAGCAGTACTTC
cdr3_aa: CASSTGTGLSGSYEQYF
j_call: TRBJ2-7
d_call: TRBD1
clone_size: NA
v_call: TRBV19

cdr3_nt: TGTGCCAGCACCGGGACAGGGAGTGAAAAACTGTTTTTT
cdr3_aa: CASTGTGSEKLFF
j_call: TRBJ1-4
d_call: TRBD1
clone_size: NA
v_call: TRBV2

cdr3_nt: TGTGCCAGCAGCTTGGTCGGCGCGGGGGGGCCCGAGCAGTACTTC
cdr3_aa: CASSLVGAGGPEQYF
j_call: TRBJ2-7
d_call: TRBD2
clone_size: NA
v_call: TRBV5-6

cdr3_nt: TGTGCCATCAATAGGGGGACTAGGAATGAGCAGTTCTTC
cdr3_aa: CAINRGTRNEQFF
j_call: TRBJ2-1
d_call: TRBD2
clone_size: NA
v_call: TRBV10-3